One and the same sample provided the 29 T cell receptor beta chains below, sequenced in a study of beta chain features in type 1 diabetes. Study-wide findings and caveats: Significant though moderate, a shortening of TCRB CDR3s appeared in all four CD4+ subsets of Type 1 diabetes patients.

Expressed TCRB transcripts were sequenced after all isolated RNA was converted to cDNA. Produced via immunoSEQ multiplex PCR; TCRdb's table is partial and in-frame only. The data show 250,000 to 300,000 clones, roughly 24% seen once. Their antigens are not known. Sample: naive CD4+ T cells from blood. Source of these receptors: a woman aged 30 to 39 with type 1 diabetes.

In nucleotides, the CDR3 is TGTGCCATCAGTGATAAGGTCGGACCAAGGGAGTCCGGGGAGCTGTTTTTT. Its translation: CAISDKVGPRESGELFF. The chain carries TRBV10-3 and TRBJ2-2; tentative D call: TRBD2 (5 bases). CDR3 length: 17 amino acids. V was trimmed by 3 bases and J by 6 bases, leaving 20 bases between them. Germline V gene data show CDR1 as ENHRY and CDR2 as SYGVKD.

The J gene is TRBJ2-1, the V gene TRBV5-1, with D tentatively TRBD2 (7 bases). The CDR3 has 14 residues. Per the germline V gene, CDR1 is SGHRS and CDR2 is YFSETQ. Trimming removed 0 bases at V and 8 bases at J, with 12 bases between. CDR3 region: CASSLAGGRDEQFF. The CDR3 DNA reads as TGCGCCAGCAGCTTGGCGGGGGGCAGAGATGAGCAGTTCTTC.

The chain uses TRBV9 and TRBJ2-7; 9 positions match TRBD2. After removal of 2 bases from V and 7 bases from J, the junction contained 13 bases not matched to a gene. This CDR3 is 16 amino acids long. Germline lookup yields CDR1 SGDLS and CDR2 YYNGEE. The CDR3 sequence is CASSVGEREVGREQYF. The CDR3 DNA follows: TGTGCCAGCAGCGTTGGCGAGCGGGAGGTCGGAAGGGAGCAGTACTTC.

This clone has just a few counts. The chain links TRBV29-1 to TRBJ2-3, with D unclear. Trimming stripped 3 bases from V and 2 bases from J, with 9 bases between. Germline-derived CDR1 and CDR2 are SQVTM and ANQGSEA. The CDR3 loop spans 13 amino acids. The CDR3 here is CSVDNGPTDTQYF. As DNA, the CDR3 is TGCAGCGTTGACAACGGTCCCACAGATACGCAGTATTTT.

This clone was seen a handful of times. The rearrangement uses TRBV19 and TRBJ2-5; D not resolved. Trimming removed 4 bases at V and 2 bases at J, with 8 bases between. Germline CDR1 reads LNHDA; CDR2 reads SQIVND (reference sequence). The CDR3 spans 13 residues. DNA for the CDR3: TGTGCCAGTAGTACAGTCACACAAGAGACCCAGTACTTC. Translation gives CASSTVTQETQYF.

The CDR3 DNA sequence: TGTGCCAGCAGCCCCGGACAGGGGTTTCAGCCCCAGCATTTT. Translating gives CASSPGQGFQPQHF. This rearrangement joins TRBV7-2 to TRBJ1-5; 9 nucleotides align to TRBD1. Losses at the gene ends were 5 bases for V and 6 bases for J; bases not matched to a gene: 5. The CDR3 runs to 14 residues. Germline CDR1 reads SGHTA; CDR2 reads FQGNSA.

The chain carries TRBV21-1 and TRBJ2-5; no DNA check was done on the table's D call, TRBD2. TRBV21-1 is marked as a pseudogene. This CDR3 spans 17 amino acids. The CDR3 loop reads CASSKGGLALYQETQYF. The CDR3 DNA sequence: TGTGCCAGCAGCAAAGGTGGCCTAGCCCTGTACCAAGAGACCCAGTACTTC.

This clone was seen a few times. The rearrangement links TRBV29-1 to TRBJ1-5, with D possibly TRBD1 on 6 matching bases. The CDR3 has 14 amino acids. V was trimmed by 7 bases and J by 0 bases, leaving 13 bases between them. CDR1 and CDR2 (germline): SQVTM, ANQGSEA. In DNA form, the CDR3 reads TGCAGCGCAACGACAGGTTATAGCAATCAGCCCCAGCATTTT. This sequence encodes CSATTGYSNQPQHF.

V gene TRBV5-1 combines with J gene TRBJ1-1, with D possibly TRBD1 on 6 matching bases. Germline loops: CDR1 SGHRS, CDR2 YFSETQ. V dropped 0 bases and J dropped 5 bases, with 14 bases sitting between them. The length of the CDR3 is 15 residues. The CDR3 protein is CASSLVMGAHTEAFF. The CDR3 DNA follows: TGCGCCAGCAGCTTGGTAATGGGGGCGCATACTGAAGCTTTCTTT.

Here the CDR3 reads CASRGIRDEQYF. The CDR3 nucleotides are TGTGCCAGCCGAGGGATTCGCGACGAGCAGTACTTC. V gene TRBV6-6 combines with J gene TRBJ2-7; a weak D match, TRBD2 (5 bases). Looked up from germline, CDR1 is MNHNY and CDR2 is SVGAGI (reference sequence). This CDR3 is built from 12 residues. V lost 8 bases and J lost 5, with 13 bases in between.

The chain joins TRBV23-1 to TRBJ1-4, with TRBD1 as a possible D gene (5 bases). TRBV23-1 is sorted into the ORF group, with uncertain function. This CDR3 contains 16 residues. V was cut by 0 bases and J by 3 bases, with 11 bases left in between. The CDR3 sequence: CASSQSRGLANEKLFF. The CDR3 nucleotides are TGCGCCAGCAGTCAATCCCGGGGGTTGGCTAATGAAAAACTGTTTTTT.

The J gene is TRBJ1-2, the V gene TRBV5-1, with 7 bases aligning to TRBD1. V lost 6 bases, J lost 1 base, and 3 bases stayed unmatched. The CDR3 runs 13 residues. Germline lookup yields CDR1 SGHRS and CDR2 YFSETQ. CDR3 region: CASTPGGNYGYTF. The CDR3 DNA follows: TGCGCCAGCACCCCAGGGGGTAACTATGGCTACACCTTC.

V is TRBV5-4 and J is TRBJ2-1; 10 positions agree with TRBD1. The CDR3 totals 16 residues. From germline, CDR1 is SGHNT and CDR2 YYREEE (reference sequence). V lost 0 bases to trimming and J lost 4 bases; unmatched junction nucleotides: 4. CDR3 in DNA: TGTGCCAGCAGCTTGGGGGGGGACAGGGGATACAATGAGCAGTTCTTC. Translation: CASSLGGDRGYNEQFF.

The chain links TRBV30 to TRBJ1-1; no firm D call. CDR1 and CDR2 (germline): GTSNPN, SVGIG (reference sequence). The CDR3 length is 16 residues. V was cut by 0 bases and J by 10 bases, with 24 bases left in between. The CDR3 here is CAWSVRTKPLPVGAFF. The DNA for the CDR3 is TGTGCCTGGAGTGTACGTACTAAGCCCCTACCAGTTGGAGCTTTCTTT. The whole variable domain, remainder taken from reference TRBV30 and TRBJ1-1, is SQTIHQWPATLVQPVGSPLSLECTVEGTSNPNLYWYRQAAGRGLQLLFYSVGIGQISSEVPQNLSASRPQDRQFILSSKKLLLSDSGFYLCAWSVRTKPLPVGAFFGQGTRLTVV.

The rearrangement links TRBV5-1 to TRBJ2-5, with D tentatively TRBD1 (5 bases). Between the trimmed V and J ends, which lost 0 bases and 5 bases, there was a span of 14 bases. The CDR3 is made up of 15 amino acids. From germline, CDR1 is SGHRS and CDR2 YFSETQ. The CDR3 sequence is CASSLGTTMGETQYF. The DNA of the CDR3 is TGCGCCAGCAGCTTGGGGACAACAATGGGGGAGACCCAGTACTTC.

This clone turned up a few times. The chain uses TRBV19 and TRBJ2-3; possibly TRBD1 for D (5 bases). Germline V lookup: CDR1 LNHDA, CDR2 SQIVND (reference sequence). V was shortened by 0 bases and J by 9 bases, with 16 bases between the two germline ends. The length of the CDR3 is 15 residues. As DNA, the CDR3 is TGTGCCAGTAGTATAGAGGGGCTGGCACATCGGACGCAGTATTTT. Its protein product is CASSIEGLAHRTQYF. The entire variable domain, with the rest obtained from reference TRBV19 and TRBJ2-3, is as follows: DGGITQSPKYLFRKEGQNVTLSCEQNLNHDAMYWYRQDPGQGLRLIYYSQIVNDFQKGDIAEGYSVSREKKESFPLTVTSAQKNPTAFYLCASSIEGLAHRTQYFGPGTRLTVL.

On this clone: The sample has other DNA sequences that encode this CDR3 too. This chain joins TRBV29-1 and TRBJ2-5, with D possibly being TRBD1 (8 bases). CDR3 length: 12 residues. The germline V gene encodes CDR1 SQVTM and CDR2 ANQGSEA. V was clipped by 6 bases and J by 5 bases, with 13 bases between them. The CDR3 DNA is TGCAGCGTCGGACAGGGAGGGGAGACCCAGTACTTC. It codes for CSVGQGGETQYF.

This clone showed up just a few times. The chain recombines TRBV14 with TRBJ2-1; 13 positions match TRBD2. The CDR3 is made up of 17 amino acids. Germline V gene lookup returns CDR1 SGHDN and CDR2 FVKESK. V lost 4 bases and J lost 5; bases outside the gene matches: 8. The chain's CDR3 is CASSRLGLAGAHNEQFF. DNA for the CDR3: TGTGCCAGCAGCCGTCTCGGACTAGCGGGAGCCCACAATGAGCAGTTCTTC.

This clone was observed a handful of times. CDR3 sequence: CASSPLDKPYEQYF. The CDR3 bases are TGTGCCAGCTCACCACTGGACAAACCCTACGAGCAGTACTTC. The J gene is TRBJ2-7, the V gene TRBV18, with a tentative D call TRBD1 (5 bases). Germline V gene sequence: CDR1 KGHSH, CDR2 LQKENI. CDR3 length: 14 residues. Trimming removed 1 base at V and 2 bases at J, with 9 bases between.

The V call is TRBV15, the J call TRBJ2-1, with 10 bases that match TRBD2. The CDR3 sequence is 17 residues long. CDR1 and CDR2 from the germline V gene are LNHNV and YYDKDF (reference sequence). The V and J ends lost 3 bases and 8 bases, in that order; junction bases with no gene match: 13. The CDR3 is CATSRPQLAGYGYEQFF. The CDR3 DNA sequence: TGTGCCACCAGCAGGCCCCAACTAGCGGGATATGGCTATGAGCAGTTCTTC.

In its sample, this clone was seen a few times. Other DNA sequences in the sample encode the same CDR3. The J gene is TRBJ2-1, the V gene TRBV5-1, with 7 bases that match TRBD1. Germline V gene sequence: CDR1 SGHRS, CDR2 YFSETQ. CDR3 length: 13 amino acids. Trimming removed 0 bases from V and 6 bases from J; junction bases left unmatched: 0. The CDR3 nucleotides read TGCGCCAGCAGCTTGGGACAGGGCAATGAGCAGTTCTTC. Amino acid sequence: CASSLGQGNEQFF.

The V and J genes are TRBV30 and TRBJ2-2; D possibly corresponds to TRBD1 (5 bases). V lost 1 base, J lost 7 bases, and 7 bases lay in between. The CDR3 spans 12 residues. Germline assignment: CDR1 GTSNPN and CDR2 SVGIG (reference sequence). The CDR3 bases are TGTGCCTGGAGTGCAGGGTTCGGGGAGCTGTTTTTT. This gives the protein CAWSAGFGELFF.

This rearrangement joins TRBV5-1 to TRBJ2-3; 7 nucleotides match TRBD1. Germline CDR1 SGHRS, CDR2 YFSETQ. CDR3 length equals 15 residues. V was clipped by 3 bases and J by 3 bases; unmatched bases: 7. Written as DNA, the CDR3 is TGCGCCAGCAGCTACTCGACAGGGTTGACAGATACGCAGTATTTT. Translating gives CASSYSTGLTDTQYF.

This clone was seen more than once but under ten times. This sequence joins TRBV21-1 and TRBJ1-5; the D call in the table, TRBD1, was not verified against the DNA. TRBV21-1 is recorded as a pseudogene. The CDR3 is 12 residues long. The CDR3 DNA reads TGTGCCCGACAGGGCCGCAATCAGCCCCAGCATTTT. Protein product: CARQGRNQPQHF.

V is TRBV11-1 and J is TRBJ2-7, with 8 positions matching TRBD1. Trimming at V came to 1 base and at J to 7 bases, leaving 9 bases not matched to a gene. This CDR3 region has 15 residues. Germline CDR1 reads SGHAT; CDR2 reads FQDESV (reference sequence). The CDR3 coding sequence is TGTGCCAGCAGCTTAGAGACAGGGGCGGCTCGGGAGCAGTACTTC. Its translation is CASSLETGAAREQYF.

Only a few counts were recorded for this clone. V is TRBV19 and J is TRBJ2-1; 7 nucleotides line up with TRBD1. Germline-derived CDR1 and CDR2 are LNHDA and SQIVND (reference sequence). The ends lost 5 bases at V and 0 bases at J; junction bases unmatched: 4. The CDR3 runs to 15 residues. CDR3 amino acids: CASSVGQSSYNEQFF. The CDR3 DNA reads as TGTGCCAGTAGTGTGGGACAGAGCTCCTACAATGAGCAGTTCTTC.

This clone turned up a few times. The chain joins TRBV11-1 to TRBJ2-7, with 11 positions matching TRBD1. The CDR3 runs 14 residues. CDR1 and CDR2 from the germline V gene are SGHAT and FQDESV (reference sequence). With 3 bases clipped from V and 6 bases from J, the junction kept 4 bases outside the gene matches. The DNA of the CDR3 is TGTGCCAGCAGCTTGTCCGGGACAGGGGGCGAGCAGTACTTC. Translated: CASSLSGTGGEQYF.

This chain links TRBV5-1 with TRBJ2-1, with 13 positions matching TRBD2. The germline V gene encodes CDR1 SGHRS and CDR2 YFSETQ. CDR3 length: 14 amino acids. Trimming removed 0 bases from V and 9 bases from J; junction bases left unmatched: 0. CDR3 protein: CASSLGTSGSEQFF. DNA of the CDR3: TGCGCCAGCAGCTTGGGGACTAGCGGGAGTGAGCAGTTCTTC. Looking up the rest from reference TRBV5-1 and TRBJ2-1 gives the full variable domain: KAGVTQTPRYLIKTRGQQVTLSCSPISGHRSVSWYQQTPGQGLQFLFEYFSETQRNKGNFPGRFSGRQFSNSRSEMNVSTLELGDSALYLCASSLGTSGSEQFFGPGTRLTVL.

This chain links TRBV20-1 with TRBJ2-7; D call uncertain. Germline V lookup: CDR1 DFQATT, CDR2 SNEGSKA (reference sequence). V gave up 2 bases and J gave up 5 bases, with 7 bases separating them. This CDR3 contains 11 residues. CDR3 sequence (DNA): TGCAGTGCTAGATCTAGTGACGAGCAGTACTTC. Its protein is CSARSSDEQYF.